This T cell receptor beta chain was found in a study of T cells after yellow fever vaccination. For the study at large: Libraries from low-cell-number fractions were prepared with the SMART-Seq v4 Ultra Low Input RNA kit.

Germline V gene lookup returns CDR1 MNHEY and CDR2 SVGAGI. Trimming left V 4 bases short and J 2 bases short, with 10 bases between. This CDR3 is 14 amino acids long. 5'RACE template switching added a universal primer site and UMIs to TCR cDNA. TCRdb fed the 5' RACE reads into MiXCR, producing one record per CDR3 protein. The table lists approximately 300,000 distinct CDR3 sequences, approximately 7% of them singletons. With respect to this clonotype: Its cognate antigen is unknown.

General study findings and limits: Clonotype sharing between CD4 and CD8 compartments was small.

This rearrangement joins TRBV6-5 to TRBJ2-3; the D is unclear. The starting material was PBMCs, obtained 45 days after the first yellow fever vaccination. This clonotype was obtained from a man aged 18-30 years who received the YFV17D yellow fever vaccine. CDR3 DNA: TGTGCCAGCAGTTGGCAAAAACTCACAGATACGCAGTATTTT. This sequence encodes CASSWQKLTDTQYF.